By frequency in the sample, the clone carrying this TCR beta chain is medium-sized. What it binds is not known. Whole blood, 2 to 2.5 ml, came from adult healthy volunteers. Reverse transcription used DNase-treated unsorted total RNA, aiming for roughly 1 to 1000 ng. CDR1 is DFQATT and CDR2 is SNEGSKA in the germline V gene (reference sequence). The CDR3 covers 17 residues. V trimming: 3 bases; J trimming: 1 base; junction bases outside the gene matches: 12. The data stem from a study of naive and memory T cell subsets. Findings and caveats of the study: Potentially, T cell activation and differentiation skew this RNA-based measurement.

For blood and skin samples, reverse transcription used TCR alpha and beta constant primers. Four PCR rounds used nested alpha and beta constant region primers plus the SP2 primer. TCRdb reprocessed the 5' RACE reads via MiXCR and lists one record per CDR3 protein. This sample has roughly 26,000 distinct CDR3 sequences, with 20% to 25% found just once. The V call is TRBV20-1, the J call TRBJ1-5, with 7 positions matching TRBD1. This sequence originates from a female donor in good health. The CDR3 DNA reads TGCAGTGCTAGGAGGAACGTAGGGGGCCTGAGCAATCAGCCCCAGCATTTT. Residues: CSARRNVGGLSNQPQHF.